This T cell receptor (beta chain) came from a study of T-cell reconstitution after alpha-beta-depleted transplantation in children. Unique molecular identifiers were used in preparing the TCRbeta library. TCRdb passed the PCR reads through MiXCR, listing each CDR3 protein once. The data contain fewer than 550,000 distinct CDR3 sequences, approximately 10% of them singletons. Study-level points and caveats: The study reportedly traced alpha-beta T cells about two months after transplant to several hundred expanded graft clones. T-cell counts and diversity were attributed mostly to newly produced T cells one year after transplant. In some patients, recipient T cells and intrathymic progenitors surviving conditioning explained high day-60 diversity.

There are 16 residues in the CDR3. CDR1 is LGHDT, CDR2 YNNKEL, per germline (reference sequence). V shed 4 bases, J shed 4 bases, and the junction held 3 bases outside the gene matches. This clonotype was counted a few times. Its specificity is not known. This material consisted of PBMCs, mostly from graft donor cells, taken 180 days after TCRalphabeta/CD19-depleted stem cell transplant. The source is a female patient aged 2-9 years who had a stem cell transplant for aplastic anemia, so the T cells may come from the graft donor. The V call is TRBV3-1, the J call TRBJ2-2, with 13 positions matching TRBD2. CDR3 sequence reads: CASSLWTSGSTGELFF. The CDR3 coding sequence is TGTGCCAGCAGCCTATGGACTAGCGGGAGCACCGGGGAGCTGTTTTTT.